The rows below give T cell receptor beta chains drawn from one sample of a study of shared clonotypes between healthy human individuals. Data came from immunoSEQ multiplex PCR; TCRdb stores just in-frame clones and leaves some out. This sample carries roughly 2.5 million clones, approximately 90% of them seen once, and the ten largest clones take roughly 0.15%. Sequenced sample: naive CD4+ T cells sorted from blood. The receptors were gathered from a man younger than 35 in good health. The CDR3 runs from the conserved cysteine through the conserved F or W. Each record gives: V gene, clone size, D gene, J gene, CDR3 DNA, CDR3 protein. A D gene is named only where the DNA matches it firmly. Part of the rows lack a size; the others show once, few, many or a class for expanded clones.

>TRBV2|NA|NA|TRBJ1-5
TGTGCCAGCAGTGAAATGGCTTCCAATCAGCCCCAGCATTTT
CASSEMASNQPQHF
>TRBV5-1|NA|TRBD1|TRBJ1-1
TGCGCCAGCAGCTTGGACCCGGGACAGGGGGGAACTGAAGCTTTCTTT
CASSLDPGQGGTEAFF
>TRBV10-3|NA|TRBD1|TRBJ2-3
TGTGCCATCGCGACAGGGGGAAGCACAGATACGCAGTATTTT
CAIATGGSTDTQYF
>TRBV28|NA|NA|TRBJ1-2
TGTGCCAGCAGTTTGAGCCCACAGGGAATCTATGGCTACACCTTC
CASSLSPQGIYGYTF
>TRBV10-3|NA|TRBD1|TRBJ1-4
TGTGCCATCAGAAAGACAGGGGGCGACGAAAAACTGTTTTTT
CAIRKTGGDEKLFF
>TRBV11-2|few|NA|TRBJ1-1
TGTGCCAGCAGCTTAGGGGCAGGGGCCACTGAAGCTTTCTTT
CASSLGAGATEAFF
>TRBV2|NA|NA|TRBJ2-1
TGTGCCAGCAGACAGGGGGGGGTATACAATGAGCAGTTCTTC
CASRQGGVYNEQFF
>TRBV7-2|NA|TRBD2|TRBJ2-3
TGTGCCAGCAGCTCCCTAGGCCCTAGCGGGAGTACAGATACGCAGTATTTT
CASSSLGPSGSTDTQYF
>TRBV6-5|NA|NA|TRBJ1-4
TGTGCCAGCAAGGGGTGGGTTGCTAATGAAAAACTGTTTTTT
CASKGWVANEKLFF
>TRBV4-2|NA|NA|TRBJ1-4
TGTGCCAGCAGCCACCCTCGTACCCTAAATGAAAAACTGTTTTTT
CASSHPRTLNEKLFF
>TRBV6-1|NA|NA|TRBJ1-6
TGTGCCAGCAGGGGCATGCTAGACTATTCACCCCTCCACTTT
CASRGMLDYSPLHF
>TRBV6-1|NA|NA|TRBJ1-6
TGTGCCACCGCGGGGACACCTTCGTCACCCCTCCACTTT
CATAGTPSSPLHF
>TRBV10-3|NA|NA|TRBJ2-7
TGTGCCATCAGTGAGTCGGGGGGCGGCGAGCAGTACTTC
CAISESGGGEQYF
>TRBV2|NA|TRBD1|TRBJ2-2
TGTGCCAGCAGTGGACAGGGCCGCACCGGGGAGCTGTTTTTT
CASSGQGRTGELFF
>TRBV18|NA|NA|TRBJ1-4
TGTGCCAGCTCACCGTCCCATACGAATGAAAAACTGTTTTTT
CASSPSHTNEKLFF
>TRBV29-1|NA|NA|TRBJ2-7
TGCAGCGCGAGGAGGGCCCACGAGCAGTACTTC
CSARRAHEQYF
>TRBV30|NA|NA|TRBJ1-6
TGTGCCTGGAGCCGGGGGGCGGAAAATTCACCCCTCCACTTT
CAWSRGAENSPLHF
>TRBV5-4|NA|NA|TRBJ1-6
TGTGCCAGCAGCGGGGACCGTGATTCACCCCTCCACTTT
CASSGDRDSPLHF
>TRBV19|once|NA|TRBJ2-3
TGTGCCAGTAGTACCGGACTCACAGATACGCAGTATTTT
CASSTGLTDTQYF
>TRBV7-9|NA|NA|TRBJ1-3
TGTGCCAGCGCCGGAAACACCATATATTTT
CASAGNTIYF
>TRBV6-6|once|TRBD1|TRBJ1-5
TGTGCCAGCAGCCAAATGGACAGGAGCAATCAGCCCCAGCATTTT
CASSQMDRSNQPQHF
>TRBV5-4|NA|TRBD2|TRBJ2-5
TGTGCCAGCAGCTTGGCCCTAGCGGGGCAAGAGACCCAGTACTTC
CASSLALAGQETQYF
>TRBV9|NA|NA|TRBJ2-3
TGTGCCAGCAGCGTAGCTGGCTCCAGTACGCAGTATTTT
CASSVAGSSTQYF
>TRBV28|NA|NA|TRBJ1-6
TGTGCCAGCAGTTTACCTGGACGGAATAATTCACCCCTCCACTTT
CASSLPGRNNSPLHF
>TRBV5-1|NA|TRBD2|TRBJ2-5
TGCGCCAGCAGCTCAAGCGGGGTCCAAGAGACCCAGTACTTC
CASSSSGVQETQYF
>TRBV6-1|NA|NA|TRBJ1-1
TGTGCCAGCAGTTTCTCTGACGGGGGTGAAGCTTTCTTT
CASSFSDGGEAFF
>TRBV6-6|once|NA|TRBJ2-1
TGTGCCAGCAGACACTCCGGGATTAGTTTCGATGAGCAGTTCTTC
CASRHSGISFDEQFF
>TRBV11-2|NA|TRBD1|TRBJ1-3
TGTGCCAGCAGCTTACGACAGGGAGGAAACACCATATATTTT
CASSLRQGGNTIYF
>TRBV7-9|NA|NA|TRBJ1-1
TGTGCCAGCAGCGACGACCTGAACACTGAAGCTTTCTTT
CASSDDLNTEAFF
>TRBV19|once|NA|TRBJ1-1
TGTGCCAGTAGTGAGGAGGGAAGGATGAACACTGAAGCTTTCTTT
CASSEEGRMNTEAFF
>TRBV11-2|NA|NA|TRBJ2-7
TGTGCCAGCAGTTCCCAGTTGACCTACGAGCAGTACTTC
CASSSQLTYEQYF
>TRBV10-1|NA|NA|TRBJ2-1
TGCGCCAGCAGTGAAAACCGGGGCCCCTGGTCCCATGAGCAGTTCTTC
CASSENRGPWSHEQFF
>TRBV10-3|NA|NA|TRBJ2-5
TGTGCCATCGGGTTGATCACGGAGACCCAGTACTTC
CAIGLITETQYF
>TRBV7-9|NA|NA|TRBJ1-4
TGTGCCAGCAGCTTAGGGAACAAGCCGAATGAAAAACTGTTTTTT
CASSLGNKPNEKLFF
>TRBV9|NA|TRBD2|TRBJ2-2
TGTGCCAGCAGCGTAGTTCCTAGCGGGGGGGACACCGGGGAGCTGTTTTTT
CASSVVPSGGDTGELFF
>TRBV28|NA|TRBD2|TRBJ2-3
TGTGCCAGCAGTTCTTGGACTAGCGGGGGAAGCACAGATACGCAGTATTTT
CASSSWTSGGSTDTQYF
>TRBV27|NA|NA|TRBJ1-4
TGTGCCAGCAGTGGGGGACATCCGGGCGCAAAACTGTTTTTT
CASSGGHPGAKLFF
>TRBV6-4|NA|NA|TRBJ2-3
TGTGCCAGCAGTGACTCGAAACTTGCAGGGGCTAGCACAGATACGCAGTATTTT
CASSDSKLAGASTDTQYF
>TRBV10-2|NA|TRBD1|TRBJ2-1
TGCGCCAGCAGTGAGTCGGGACAGTGGACCGATGAGCAGTTCTTC
CASSESGQWTDEQFF
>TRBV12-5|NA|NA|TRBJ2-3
TGTGCTAGTGGTTTGGACCGGGGCTCAGATACGCAGTATTTT
CASGLDRGSDTQYF
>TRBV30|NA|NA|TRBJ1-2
TGTGCCTGGAGTTACTGGCCCGCTAACTATGGCTACACCTTC
CAWSYWPANYGYTF
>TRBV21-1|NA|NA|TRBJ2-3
TGTGCCAGCAGCAACGGAACCGGGACTAGGAGCACAGATACGCAGTATTTT
CASSNGTGTRSTDTQYF
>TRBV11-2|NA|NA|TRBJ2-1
TGTGCCAGCAGCCCAAGGTTGGGATCGCTGGGCAATGAGCAGTTCTTC
CASSPRLGSLGNEQFF
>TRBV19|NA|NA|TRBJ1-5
TGTGCCAGCCGGGACAGCAATCAGCCCCAGCATTTT
CASRDSNQPQHF
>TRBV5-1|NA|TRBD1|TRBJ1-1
TGCGCCAGCAGGGTGACAGGGGATACTGAAGCTTTCTTT
CASRVTGDTEAFF
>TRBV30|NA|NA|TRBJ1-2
TGTGCCTGGAGTTTGGGGGGTTCTAACTATGGCTACACCTTC
CAWSLGGSNYGYTF
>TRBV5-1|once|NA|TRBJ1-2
TGCGCCAGCAGCTTGGGAGGGAGAACTAACTATGGCTACACCTTC
CASSLGGRTNYGYTF
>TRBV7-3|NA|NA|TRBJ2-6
TGTGCCAGCAGCGCGCAGAGCTCTGGGGCCAACGTCCTGACTTTC
CASSAQSSGANVLTF
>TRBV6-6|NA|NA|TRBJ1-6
TGTGCCAGCAGTCCCCGACAGGTGGGCTCACCCCTCCACTTT
CASSPRQVGSPLHF
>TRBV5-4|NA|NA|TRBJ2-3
TGTGCCAGCAGAATCGGAGGGTCCGATACGCAGTATTTT
CASRIGGSDTQYF
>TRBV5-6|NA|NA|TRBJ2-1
TGTGCCAGCAGCTTGGACGGGTTCGTATCCTACAATGAGCAGTTCTTC
CASSLDGFVSYNEQFF
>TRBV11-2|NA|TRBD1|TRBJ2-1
TGTGCCAGCAGCTTATTTGGGACAGGGTTCTACAATGAGCAGTTCTTC
CASSLFGTGFYNEQFF
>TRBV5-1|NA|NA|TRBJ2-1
TGCGCCAGCAGCTGGCCGGCGACAGCAAACAATGAGCAGTTCTTC
CASSWPATANNEQFF